The rows below give T cell receptor beta chains drawn from one sample of a study of T cells in Graves' hyperthyroidism and ophthalmopathy. In TCRdb, the multiplex PCR reads were re-called with MiXCR into one record per CDR3 protein. The sample gives 250,000 to 350,000 distinct CDR3 sequences, over 15% of which show up once; around 55% is in the top ten. The sequencing input was blood. The receptors here all came from a woman in her sixties or seventies with Graves' ophthalmopathy. Both conserved end residues are part of each CDR3. The D gene is left open where the match is weak. A row's size may be missing; if present it is once, few, many or a size class.

>many|TRBV6-1|-|TRBJ2-5
CASSSPGQGFSQETQYF
TGTGCCAGCAGTTCCCCTGGGCAGGGATTTAGCCAAGAGACCCAGTACTTC
>many|TRBV7-9|-|TRBJ2-3
CASSGGLYTDTQYF
TGTGCCAGCAGCGGGGGACTTTACACAGATACGCAGTATTTT
>many|TRBV6-1|TRBD1|TRBJ2-5
CASRGQAQETQYF
TGTGCCAGCAGAGGACAGGCCCAAGAGACCCAGTACTTC
>many|TRBV4-3|-|TRBJ2-5
CASSQEAGPTGWETQYF
TGCGCCAGCAGCCAAGAGGCGGGTCCGACAGGCTGGGAGACCCAGTACTTC
>many|TRBV6-2/TRBV6-3|-|TRBJ2-1
CASSYRVHNEQFF
TGTGCCAGCAGTTACCGAGTACACAATGAGCAGTTCTTC
>few|TRBV5-1|TRBD1|TRBJ1-4
CASSLGLQGSEKLFF
TGCGCCAGCAGCTTGGGACTACAGGGGTCTGAAAAACTGTTTTTT
>-|TRBV7-9|-|TRBJ1-5
CASSLDPTGPNQPQHF
TGTGCCAGCAGCTTAGACCCGACAGGACCTAATCAGCCCCAGCATTTT
>many|TRBV6-2/TRBV6-3|TRBD2|TRBJ2-1
CASSSYALGSGTEQFF
TGTGCCAGCAGTTCCTATGCTTTGGGAAGCGGGACTGAGCAGTTCTTC
>-|TRBV29-1|TRBD1|TRBJ1-1
CSGQGAFTEAFF
TGCAGCGGCCAGGGGGCTTTCACTGAAGCTTTCTTT
>many|TRBV18|-|TRBJ2-7
CASSPSSGGGEQYF
TGTGCCAGCTCACCCTCATCCGGGGGAGGAGAGCAGTACTTC
>-|TRBV4-2|TRBD2|TRBJ2-1
CASSQVVGTSGRRYNEQFF
TGTGCCAGCAGCCAAGTAGTGGGGACTAGCGGGAGACGATACAATGAGCAGTTCTTC
>few|TRBV4-1|TRBD2|TRBJ2-3
CASSWMASGSTDTQYF
TGCGCCAGCAGTTGGATGGCTAGCGGAAGCACAGATACGCAGTATTTT
>many|TRBV6-1|TRBD2|TRBJ2-5
CASSRGLAGGETQYF
TGTGCCAGCAGCAGGGGACTAGCGGGAGGTGAGACCCAGTACTTC
>many|TRBV6-2/TRBV6-3|-|TRBJ2-6
CAQHQGPTTDSGANVLTF
TGTGCCCAGCATCAGGGACCGACGACCGACTCTGGGGCCAACGTCCTGACTTTC
>-|TRBV20-1|-|TRBJ2-1
CSAADLGVNEQFF
TGCAGTGCGGCAGACCTCGGCGTCAATGAGCAGTTCTTC
>few|TRBV27|-|TRBJ2-2
CASSLSGAGGELFF
TGTGCCAGCAGTTTATCTGGGGCAGGCGGGGAGCTGTTTTTT
>-|TRBV7-6|TRBD1|TRBJ1-1
CASSPRTGGTNTEAFF
TGTGCCAGCAGCCCTCGGACAGGGGGCACGAACACTGAAGCTTTCTTT
>-|TRBV5-1|-|TRBJ1-1
CASFITPGKGNTEAFF
TGCGCCAGCTTCATAACGCCGGGAAAGGGGAACACTGAAGCTTTCTTT
>many|TRBV2|-|TRBJ1-5
CASSDTGLYSNQPQHF
TGTGCCAGCAGTGATACAGGACTTTATAGCAATCAGCCCCAGCATTTT
>-|TRBV25-1|TRBD2|TRBJ2-3
CASSESIAGGQDTQYF
TGTGCCAGCAGTGAATCCATAGCGGGGGGGCAAGATACGCAGTATTTT
>many|TRBV28|-|TRBJ2-1
CASSPFGAAKSSYNEQFF
TGTGCCAGCAGTCCCTTTGGAGCGGCTAAGAGCTCCTACAATGAGCAGTTCTTC
>-|TRBV3-1|-|TRBJ1-1
CASSPLEDSVAFF
TGTGCCAGCAGCCCCTTAGAGGACTCGGTGGCTTTCTTT
>-|TRBV9|-|TRBJ1-4
CASSVGGRPANEKLFF
TGTGCCAGCAGCGTCGGAGGCAGACCTGCTAATGAAAAACTGTTTTTT
>many|TRBV7-2|-|TRBJ1-5
CASSAPNQPQHF
TGTGCCAGCAGCGCACCGAATCAGCCCCAGCATTTT
>many|TRBV7-8|-|TRBJ2-7
CASSFPAGANEQYF
TGTGCCAGCAGCTTTCCCGCAGGGGCTAACGAGCAGTACTTC
>many|TRBV2|TRBD1|TRBJ1-4
CASRRDSGATNEKLFF
TGTGCCAGCAGACGGGACAGCGGAGCAACTAATGAAAAACTGTTTTTT
>many|TRBV6-1|-|TRBJ1-3
CASSNPGSGAAGNTIYF
TGTGCCAGCAGCAATCCAGGTTCGGGGGCGGCTGGAAACACCATATATTTT
>few|TRBV20-1|-|TRBJ1-1
CSARKPGSSLLKNTEAFF
TGCAGTGCTAGAAAGCCGGGATCTTCTCTACTAAAGAACACTGAAGCTTTCTTT
>-|TRBV25-1|-|TRBJ2-5
CASSEGWKTQYF
TGTGCCAGCAGTGAAGGGTGGAAGACCCAGTACTTC
>many|TRBV7-2|-|TRBJ2-2
CASSLEFSTGELFF
TGTGCCAGCAGCTTGGAGTTTTCCACCGGGGAGCTGTTTTTT
>-|TRBV27|-|TRBJ2-7
CASSLKAAGFFYEQYF
TGTGCCAGCAGTTTGAAGGCGGCAGGGTTCTTCTACGAGCAGTACTTC
>few|TRBV3-1|-|TRBJ2-7
CASSPIDRNYEQYF
TGTGCCAGCAGCCCGATTGACAGAAACTACGAGCAGTACTTC
>-|TRBV4-3|-|TRBJ1-1
CASSQPWGGSTEAFF
TGCGCCAGCAGCCAGCCCTGGGGGGGGAGCACTGAAGCTTTCTTT
>many|TRBV12-3/TRBV12-4|TRBD1|TRBJ1-2
CASSNRDRDFDYGYTF
TGTGCCAGCAGTAACCGGGACAGGGACTTTGACTATGGCTACACCTTC
>-|TRBV5-4|-|TRBJ1-1
CASRTGGGVRNTEAFF
TGTGCCAGCAGAACCGGAGGGGGGGTGCGGAACACTGAAGCTTTCTTT
>many|TRBV4-3|-|TRBJ2-7
CASSQARTDLSSSYEQYF
TGCGCCAGCAGCCAGGCCCGGACAGATCTTTCCAGCTCCTACGAGCAGTACTTC
>-|TRBV5-6|-|TRBJ1-2
CASSLITAYGYTF
TGTGCCAGCAGCTTGATCACGGCCTATGGCTACACCTTC
>-|TRBV19|-|TRBJ2-1
CARGVETFDEQFF
TGTGCCAGAGGCGTAGAGACCTTCGATGAGCAGTTCTTC
>many|TRBV6-2/TRBV6-3|TRBD1|TRBJ2-7
CASNTWDRGSYEQYF
TGTGCCAGCAATACCTGGGACAGGGGATCCTACGAGCAGTACTTC
>many|TRBV5-5|TRBD2|TRBJ2-7
CASSPGLAARSSYEQYF
TGTGCCAGCAGCCCCGGACTAGCGGCCAGGAGCTCCTACGAGCAGTACTTC
>few|TRBV18|-|TRBJ1-3
CASSPRRGEGNTIYF
TGTGCCAGCTCACCAAGGCGGGGCGAAGGAAACACCATATATTTT
>few|TRBV19|-|TRBJ2-1
CASSWISANEQFF
TGTGCCAGTAGTTGGATCTCTGCCAATGAGCAGTTCTTC
>few|TRBV30|-|TRBJ2-1
CAWLGAVSYNEQFF
TGTGCCTGGCTTGGGGCGGTTTCCTACAATGAGCAGTTCTTC
>many|TRBV27|-|TRBJ1-1
CASSLYGGFEAFF
TGTGCCAGCAGTTTATACGGGGGATTCGAAGCTTTCTTT
>many|TRBV28|TRBD1|TRBJ1-2
CASITQGQANYGYTF
TGTGCCAGCATCACACAGGGACAGGCAAACTATGGCTACACCTTC
>many|TRBV6-1|-|TRBJ2-1
CASSDRTGLDEQFF
TGTGCCAGCAGTGACCGAACAGGGCTCGATGAGCAGTTCTTC
>-|TRBV11-2|-|TRBJ1-6
CASSRVGEWNNSPLHF
TGTGCCAGCAGCCGCGTGGGGGAATGGAATAATTCACCCCTCCACTTT
>many|TRBV27|-|TRBJ2-7
CASSFNSVGEQYF
TGTGCCAGCAGTTTTAATTCCGTAGGCGAGCAGTACTTC
>few|TRBV20-1|-|TRBJ2-3
CSARMSRVLGTDTQYF
TGCAGTGCTAGGATGAGCCGGGTACTGGGCACAGATACGCAGTATTTT